This T cell receptor (beta chain) is from a study of spatial heterogeneity in lung cancer. Study overall: The study found that TCR transcript counts in tumor regions correlated strongly with a matched bulk RNA-seq T cell module score. Study-wide findings and caveats: The study found that expanded intratumoral alpha and beta TCR counts tracked tumor mutation counts. Coverage of tumor T cells was estimated at 6% to 7.5% for alpha chains and more than 11% for beta chains.

This CDR3 is built from 13 residues. Trimming stripped 6 bases from V and 8 bases from J, with 17 bases between. Germline V gene data show CDR1 as DFQATT and CDR2 as SNEGSKA (reference sequence). MiXCR was run by TCRdb on the 5' RACE reads, yielding one entry per CDR3 protein. The sample lists around 100,000 distinct CDR3 sequences, approximately 4.7% occurring once. Time point: sample taken at primary tumor resection. Samples were obtained from around 73 donors, all untreated early-stage non-small cell lung cancer patients. The sequenced material consisted of unsorted whole RNA from tumor, nontumor lung or frozen PBMC. This clonotype was seen ten or more times. The antigen remains undetermined.

Material: lung tumor tissue, obtained at surgery. The receptor was derived from a male donor with early-stage non-small cell lung cancer. V and J are TRBV20-1 and TRBJ2-1; a weak D match, TRBD1 (6 bases). The CDR3 DNA reads TGCAGTGCGTACCACCGGAACAGGGATGAGCAGTTCTTC. This translates into CSAYHRNRDEQFF.